The 5 T cell receptor beta chains listed next were all sequenced from one sample in a study of blood T cell repertoires in COVID-19. Assay: immunoSEQ multiplex PCR; the TCRdb copy retains only in-frame clones and omits some. In the table there are approximately 260,000 clones, 86% of which are singletons. What was sequenced was peripheral blood. The receptors were sampled from a man aged 18 to 29 with active or convalescent COVID-19.

The gene calls are TRBV6-2 or TRBV6-3 and TRBJ1-2; the D gene is possibly TRBD1 (6 bases). Germline assignment: CDR1 MNHEY and CDR2 SVGEGT. V was trimmed by 6 bases and J by 2 bases, leaving 13 bases between them. CDR3 size: 14 residues. The CDR3 spells CASSDRFKNYGYTF. The CDR3 nucleotides read TGTGCCAGCAGCGACAGGTTTAAGAACTATGGCTACACCTTC.

V usage is TRBV3-1 (or the pseudogene TRBV3-2) and J usage is TRBJ2-7; 9 bases line up with TRBD2. V lost 2 bases and J lost 5; bases outside the gene matches: 4. The germline V gene encodes CDR1 LGHDT and CDR2 YNNKEL (reference sequence). This CDR3 has 14 residues. CDR3 in DNA: TGTGCCAGCAGCCAATCGGTAGCGGGGGACGAGCAGTACTTC. Translation: CASSQSVAGDEQYF.

The J gene is TRBJ2-1, the V gene TRBV4-1; TRBD1 aligns across 8 bases. The J segment lost 8 bases and the V segment lost 3 bases, leaving 3 bases of the junction unmatched. Germline values: CDR1 MGHRA, CDR2 YSYEKL. The CDR3 loop spans 13 amino acids. CDR3 coding DNA: TGCGCCAGCAGCCAGGGGACAGGTGATGAGCAGTTCTTC. Its translation is CASSQGTGDEQFF.

The chain recombines TRBV6-2 or TRBV6-3 with TRBJ2-3, with 10 bases fitting TRBD2. V dropped 0 bases and J dropped 7; count of bases not matched to a gene: 19. Per germline, CDR1 MNHEY and CDR2 SVGEGT. The CDR3 has 20 residues. CDR3 in DNA: TGTGCCAGCAGTTACTCGATCGCTAGCGGGAGTTGTGGGTGCCGCTATACGCAGTATTTT. The encoded protein is CASSYSIASGSCGCRYTQYF.

This clone has only a few counts. The chain combines TRBV3-1 (or the pseudogene TRBV3-2) with TRBJ2-7, with unresolved D. Per germline, CDR1 LGHDT and CDR2 YNNKEL (reference sequence). This CDR3 contains 16 residues. V was cut by 0 bases and J by 6 bases, with 18 bases left in between. The DNA for the CDR3 is TGTGCCAGCAGCCAAGATCGGATACAGCTTTTCGGCGAGCAGTACTTC. Amino acid sequence: CASSQDRIQLFGEQYF.